A selection of T cell receptor beta chains follows, all from one sample in a study of esophageal squamous cell carcinoma under preoperative chemotherapy. TCRdb passed the PCR reads through MiXCR, listing each CDR3 protein once. The sample lists 34,000 or so distinct CDR3 sequences, around 50% occurring once. Sample collection was performed from a patient given preoperative chemotherapy. The receptors shown here come from a human donor with esophageal squamous cell carcinoma. The donor label of this sample is uncertain. CDR3s include the opening cysteine and the closing phenylalanine or tryptophan. The order of the fields is CDR3 DNA, CDR3 protein, J gene, V gene, clone size, D gene. D genes are given only for firm matches. Clone size is shown for a subset of rows, as once, few, many or a class of expanded clone.

cdr3_nt: TGCGCCAGCAGCCAGACAGGGAACACCGGGGAGCTGTTTTTT
cdr3_aa: CASSQTGNTGELFF
j_call: TRBJ2-2
v_call: TRBV4-3
clone_size: many
d_call: NA

cdr3_nt: TGTGCCAGCAGCGGCCTAGGGGCTGCAAGCACCGGGGCGCAGTATTTT
cdr3_aa: CASSGLGAASTGAQYF
j_call: TRBJ2-3
v_call: TRBV7-8
clone_size: once
d_call: NA

cdr3_nt: TGTCGCGGCAGCGGGTTGGGTGGCAAAAACACGCAGTATTTC
cdr3_aa: CRGSGLGGKNTQYF
j_call: TRBJ2-3
v_call: TRBV7-3
clone_size: NA
d_call: NA

cdr3_nt: TGTGCCAGCAGCCCGAGACTAGCGGGAAACACAGATACGCAGTATTTT
cdr3_aa: CASSPRLAGNTDTQYF
j_call: TRBJ2-3
v_call: TRBV11-3
clone_size: NA
d_call: TRBD2

cdr3_nt: TGTGCCAGCAGCGCGGGATTCGGGGGCGGGGGCCAAGATACCCAGTACTTT
cdr3_aa: CASSAGFGGGGQDTQYF
j_call: TRBJ2-3
v_call: TRBV7-9
clone_size: NA
d_call: NA

cdr3_nt: TGTGCCAGCAGCTTGGGGAGTTTGAACACTGAAGCTTTCTTT
cdr3_aa: CASSLGSLNTEAFF
j_call: TRBJ1-1
v_call: TRBV9
clone_size: few
d_call: NA

cdr3_nt: TGTGCCAGCAGCTCCGGGGGGGGTAGCACAGAGACGCAGTATTTT
cdr3_aa: CASSSGGGSTETQYF
j_call: TRBJ2-3
v_call: TRBV7-2
clone_size: NA
d_call: TRBD2

cdr3_nt: TGTGCCGGCAGTCCGGGGCGAGCCATCGACACGCAGTACTTT
cdr3_aa: CAGSPGRAIDTQYF
j_call: TRBJ2-3
v_call: TRBV6-8
clone_size: NA
d_call: NA

cdr3_nt: TGTGCCAGCAGTTACGGGGACTTCAGAGATATGCAGTACTTT
cdr3_aa: CASSYGDFRDMQYF
j_call: TRBJ2-3
v_call: TRBV6-2/TRBV6-3
clone_size: NA
d_call: NA

cdr3_nt: TGTGCCAGCAGCATTTCGGACAGGGCCGCCCTACACGAGCAGTACTTC
cdr3_aa: CASSISDRAALHEQYF
j_call: TRBJ2-7
v_call: TRBV7-8
clone_size: few
d_call: TRBD1

cdr3_nt: TGTGCCAGCAGGTCGGCAGGACGAACAGATATTCAGTATTTC
cdr3_aa: CASRSAGRTDIQYF
j_call: TRBJ2-3
v_call: TRBV12-3/TRBV12-4
clone_size: once
d_call: NA

cdr3_nt: TGTGCCAGCAGCTTAGGACAGGGAAACACCATATATTTT
cdr3_aa: CASSLGQGNTIYF
j_call: TRBJ1-3
v_call: TRBV7-6
clone_size: few
d_call: NA

cdr3_nt: TGCGCCAGCAATGGGTTTGGGGGCACAGATACGCAGTATTTT
cdr3_aa: CASNGFGGTDTQYF
j_call: TRBJ2-3
v_call: TRBV10-2
clone_size: NA
d_call: NA

cdr3_nt: TGTGCCAGCAGCTTAACACAGCGGGAAGACGAGCAGTACTTC
cdr3_aa: CASSLTQREDEQYF
j_call: TRBJ2-7
v_call: TRBV7-8
clone_size: NA
d_call: TRBD2

cdr3_nt: TGTGCCAGCAGCCAAGTATCCGGAGTCACAAATACGCAGTATTTT
cdr3_aa: CASSQVSGVTNTQYF
j_call: TRBJ2-3
v_call: TRBV4-2
clone_size: NA
d_call: NA

cdr3_nt: TGTGCCAGCAGCTTAGTAGCGGGAGCCTACAATGAGCAGTTCTTC
cdr3_aa: CASSLVAGAYNEQFF
j_call: TRBJ2-1
v_call: TRBV7-9
clone_size: many
d_call: TRBD2

cdr3_nt: TGTGCCAGCAGGGGCACAGTCCAAAACACCCAGTACTTC
cdr3_aa: CASRGTVQNTQYF
j_call: TRBJ2-4
v_call: TRBV7-2
clone_size: NA
d_call: NA

cdr3_nt: TGTGCGGGCAGTCCGGGCCGAGACCACGATACCCAGTACTTC
cdr3_aa: CAGSPGRDHDTQYF
j_call: TRBJ2-5
v_call: TRBV6-1
clone_size: NA
d_call: NA

cdr3_nt: TGTGCCGGGGGCTTCGGGGGGGGGGGCACAGAGACGCAGTATTTT
cdr3_aa: CAGGFGGGGTETQYF
j_call: TRBJ2-3
v_call: TRBV7-3
clone_size: NA
d_call: TRBD2

cdr3_nt: TGTGCCAGCAGTTCGTGGACAGGGGGCACGGGCGGGGAGCTGTTTTTT
cdr3_aa: CASSSWTGGTGGELFF
j_call: TRBJ2-2
v_call: TRBV6-2/TRBV6-3
clone_size: NA
d_call: TRBD1

cdr3_nt: TGTGCCAGCAGTTTAGCGTCCCTTATCGAGGCTGCGAACACAGATACGCTGTTTTTT
cdr3_aa: CASSLASLIEAANTDTLFF
j_call: TRBJ2-2
v_call: TRBV12-3/TRBV12-4
clone_size: NA
d_call: NA

cdr3_nt: TGTGCCAGCAGCTTATTTGGGGGGTTCACAGATACGCAGTATTTT
cdr3_aa: CASSLFGGFTDTQYF
j_call: TRBJ2-3
v_call: TRBV7-3
clone_size: NA
d_call: NA

cdr3_nt: TGTGCGGGCAGTGAGAGCGGTGGCCGAGATACGCAGTACTTT
cdr3_aa: CAGSESGGRDTQYF
j_call: TRBJ2-3
v_call: TRBV6-4
clone_size: NA
d_call: NA

cdr3_nt: TGTGCCAGCAGTTTAAGAAGGTCGGCCGGAGCTCTCGGAAACACCATATATTTT
cdr3_aa: CASSLRRSAGALGNTIYF
j_call: TRBJ1-3
v_call: TRBV12-3/TRBV12-4
clone_size: NA
d_call: NA

cdr3_nt: TGTGCCAGCAGCTTCCGGGACAGGGGCGATGAGCAGTTCTTC
cdr3_aa: CASSFRDRGDEQFF
j_call: TRBJ2-1
v_call: TRBV7-2
clone_size: medium-sized
d_call: TRBD1

cdr3_nt: TGTGCCAGCAGCGTCCGGGGGGGGCGACGCAAAAACACGCAGTATTTT
cdr3_aa: CASSVRGGRRKNTQYF
j_call: TRBJ2-3
v_call: TRBV7-2
clone_size: NA
d_call: TRBD2

cdr3_nt: TGTGCCAGCAGCCGAGCGCTAGCGGGAGGGTACAATGAGCAGTTCTTC
cdr3_aa: CASSRALAGGYNEQFF
j_call: TRBJ2-1
v_call: TRBV7-2
clone_size: NA
d_call: TRBD2

cdr3_nt: TGTGCCAGCAGTCGCACGGGGGGGGGCGGGGCAGATACGCAGTATTTC
cdr3_aa: CASSRTGGGGADTQYF
j_call: TRBJ2-3
v_call: TRBV6-1
clone_size: NA
d_call: TRBD2

cdr3_nt: TGTGCCAGCAGCTTAGGTTCGGACAGGGGCGGGGAGACCCAGTACTTC
cdr3_aa: CASSLGSDRGGETQYF
j_call: TRBJ2-5
v_call: TRBV7-6
clone_size: many
d_call: TRBD1

cdr3_nt: TGCGCCAGCGGACCCGGGACAGGTGGGCGGAATGAGCAGTTCTTC
cdr3_aa: CASGPGTGGRNEQFF
j_call: TRBJ2-1
v_call: TRBV10-1
clone_size: few
d_call: TRBD1

cdr3_nt: TGTGCCAGCAGTTACTCGATGGGACAGGGAAACACTGAAGCTTTCTTT
cdr3_aa: CASSYSMGQGNTEAFF
j_call: TRBJ1-1
v_call: TRBV6-5
clone_size: NA
d_call: TRBD1

cdr3_nt: TGTGCCAGCAGTGCGGGACGTGACCACGAGACCCAGTATTTT
cdr3_aa: CASSAGRDHETQYF
j_call: TRBJ2-3
v_call: TRBV6-1
clone_size: NA
d_call: NA

cdr3_nt: TGTGCCAGCAGTAAACAGGGGGGAGAGACCCAGTACTTC
cdr3_aa: CASSKQGGETQYF
j_call: TRBJ2-5
v_call: TRBV6-1
clone_size: many
d_call: TRBD1

cdr3_nt: TGTGCCAGCAGCTCTTGGCGGGGAGGCAAAGATATGCAGTACTTT
cdr3_aa: CASSSWRGGKDMQYF
j_call: TRBJ2-3
v_call: TRBV7-9
clone_size: NA
d_call: NA

cdr3_nt: TGTGCCAGCGCGGGAGACGGGGGCACGGACGAAGATACGCAGTACTTC
cdr3_aa: CASAGDGGTDEDTQYF
j_call: TRBJ2-5
v_call: TRBV7-6
clone_size: NA
d_call: NA